The 17 T cell receptor beta chains presented below share a single source sample, sequenced in a study of T cell repertoires in aging, cancer and after chemotherapy. TRB rearrangements spanning V, D and J were amplified using mixed TRB-A/B primers. TCRdb fed the multiplex PCR reads into MiXCR, producing one record per CDR3 protein. The sample holds over 8,500 distinct CDR3 sequences, roughly a quarter seen once. Peripheral blood genomic DNA, not sorted cells or RNA, was the template. What was sequenced was blood. The source of these receptors is a human donor in good health.

The J gene is TRBJ2-7, the V gene TRBV28, with 9 bases lining up with TRBD2. The V gene's germline CDR1 is MDHEN and CDR2 SYDVKM. Trimming at V came to 6 bases and at J to 0 bases, leaving 9 bases not matched to a gene. The length of the CDR3 is 16 residues. In nucleotides, the CDR3 is TGTGCCAGCAGGGCAGGCGGACTAGCGAGCTCCTACGAGCAGTACTTC. Amino acid sequence: CASRAGGLASSYEQYF.

The chain is built from TRBV7-9 and TRBJ2-3; 7 bases line up with TRBD1. This CDR3 is 13 amino acids long. V shed 7 bases, J shed 2 bases, and the junction held 3 bases outside the gene matches. The germline CDR1 and CDR2 sequences are SEHNR and FQNEAQ (reference sequence). CDR3: CASNRGFTDTQYF. The CDR3 nucleotides read TGTGCCAGCAACAGGGGTTTCACAGATACGCAGTATTTT.

The CDR3 coding sequence is TGTGCCAGCAGCCCTATCCCCGGGATGGGGAATGAGCAGTTCTTC. Translation gives CASSPIPGMGNEQFF. The rearrangement joins TRBV11-2 to TRBJ2-1; D possibly corresponds to TRBD2 (5 bases). Deletions cut 5 bases from V and 7 bases from J, with 18 bases between. There are 15 residues in the CDR3. Germline CDR1 and CDR2: SGHAT and FQNNGV.

The CDR3 region has the DNA TGTGCCAGCAGTCACGGACTAGCGGGGGACAGGGAGACCCAGTACTTC. It is translated as CASSHGLAGDRETQYF. The V and J genes are TRBV6-1 and TRBJ2-5; 13 bases map to TRBD2. J gave up 5 bases and V 5 bases, and 8 bases lay outside the gene matches. This CDR3 is 16 amino acids long. Germline CDR1 and CDR2: MNHNS and SASEGT.

This chain links TRBV20-1 with TRBJ1-5, with D maybe TRBD1 (6 bases). Trimming left V 3 bases short and J 5 bases short, with 17 bases between. Germline V gives CDR1 DFQATT, CDR2 SNEGSKA (reference sequence). This CDR3 is 15 amino acids long. As DNA, the CDR3 is TGCAGTGCTAGCCGGGACACCGCCGGGGATCAGCCCCAGCATTTT. This gives the protein CSASRDTAGDQPQHF.

This chain links TRBV9 with TRBJ2-3, with TRBD2 matching 9 bases. J lost 6 bases, V lost 10 bases, and 15 bases had no gene match. The length of the CDR3 is 15 residues. CDR1 and CDR2 from the germline V gene are SGDLS and YYNGEE. The CDR3 spells CASTLGSSGSDTQYF. DNA for the CDR3: TGTGCCTCCACCTTGGGGAGTAGCGGGAGTGATACGCAGTATTTT.

V usage is TRBV7-9 and J usage is TRBJ2-3; 7 nucleotides match TRBD1. Germline-derived CDR1 and CDR2 are SEHNR and FQNEAQ (reference sequence). The CDR3 covers 15 residues. Trimming cost V 5 bases and J 0 bases; bases outside gene matches: 5. The chain's CDR3 is CASSLGDSSTDTQYF. DNA of the CDR3: TGTGCCAGCAGCCTGGGGGACAGTAGCACAGATACGCAGTATTTT.

The CDR3 nucleotides are TGCAGTGCCAGCTTACTAGCGGGAGCGGGTAATGAGCAGTTCTTC. Its translation: CSASLLAGAGNEQFF. The chain carries TRBV20-1 and TRBJ2-1; TRBD2 agrees at 11 bases. After removal of 6 bases from V and 7 bases from J, the junction contained 11 bases not matched to a gene. The CDR3 spans 15 residues. Germline assignment: CDR1 DFQATT and CDR2 SNEGSKA (reference sequence).

This clonotype is classed as medium-sized. The J gene is TRBJ2-7, the V gene TRBV20-1; a weak D match, TRBD2 (6 bases). The V gene lost 0 bases and the J gene lost 2 bases, with 11 bases spanning the gap. CDR1 and CDR2 from the germline V gene are DFQATT and SNEGSKA (reference sequence). The CDR3 contains 14 residues. In DNA, the CDR3 is TGCAGTGCTAGAGACGGGAGTGGGACCTACGAGCAGTACTTC. This sequence encodes CSARDGSGTYEQYF.

By share, this clonotype counts as medium-sized (0.01 to 0.1%). The V gene is TRBV20-1, the J gene TRBJ1-2; D remains ambiguous. Germline V lookup: CDR1 DFQATT, CDR2 SNEGSKA (reference sequence). V lost 0 bases, J lost 4 bases, and 12 bases lay in between. The CDR3 length is 14 residues. Here the CDR3 reads CSARDPAHIYGYTF. The CDR3 coding sequence is TGCAGTGCTAGAGATCCCGCACACATCTATGGCTACACCTTC.

This clonotype has a handful of counts. This chain connects TRBV30 to TRBJ2-5, with TRBD2 matching 9 bases. The CDR3 runs to 16 residues. Trimming cost V 0 bases and J 6 bases; bases outside gene matches: 11. Looked up from germline, CDR1 is GTSNPN and CDR2 is SVGIG (reference sequence). The CDR3: CAWSVAGGPYLKTQYF. CDR3 nucleotides: TGTGCCTGGAGTGTGGCGGGAGGGCCTTACTTGAAGACCCAGTACTTC. The entire variable domain, with the rest obtained from reference TRBV30 and TRBJ2-5, is as follows: SQTIHQWPATLVQPVGSPLSLECTVEGTSNPNLYWYRQAAGRGLQLLFYSVGIGQISSEVPQNLSASRPQDRQFILSSKKLLLSDSGFYLCAWSVAGGPYLKTQYFGPGTRLLVL.

Note on this clonotype: A read error is likely, as this CDR3 ends without the conserved phenylalanine or tryptophan. The CDR3 spells CASSLVGSYNEQFL. CDR3 in DNA: TGTGCCAGCAGCTTAGTGGGCTCCTACAATGAGCAGTTCTTA. This chain uses TRBV7-2 with TRBJ2-1; D ambiguous. This CDR3 has 14 amino acids. The V gene's germline CDR1 is SGHTA and CDR2 FQGNSA. V lost 1 base to trimming and J lost 0 bases, with 4 bases between them.

This clonotype was counted a few times. The chain couples TRBV2 to TRBJ2-7; the match to TRBD1 covers 11 bases. Germline V gives CDR1 SNHLY, CDR2 FYNNEI. The CDR3 is 16 amino acids. The V and J ends lost 6 bases and 3 bases, in that order; junction bases with no gene match: 10. CDR3 sequence: CASRGARGTGGYEQYF. The CDR3 DNA reads as TGTGCCAGCAGGGGGGCACGCGGGACAGGGGGCTACGAGCAGTACTTC.

This clonotype is termed medium-sized (0.01 to 0.1%). The rearrangement links TRBV10-1 to TRBJ2-7; a possible D gene is TRBD1 (6 bases). The length of the CDR3 is 14 residues. Trimming shortened V by 5 bases and J by 7 bases, and 18 bases separated the two germline ends. Germline V gene sequence: CDR1 WNHNN, CDR2 SYGVQD (reference sequence). The DNA of the CDR3 is TGCGCCAGCAGTTCCGGGACACCGGTCGGAGAGCAGTACTTC. Protein product: CASSSGTPVGEQYF.

In its sample, this clonotype was seen a few times. The chain links TRBV9 to TRBJ2-1; 8 bases are a match to TRBD2. The germline gives CDR1 SGDLS, CDR2 YYNGEE. V gave up 2 bases and J gave up 6 bases; unmatched junction bases: 7. The CDR3 is made up of 15 amino acids. CDR3 DNA: TGTGCCAGCAGCGTGCGAGCGGGAGTGGGCAATGAGCAGTTCTTC. Encoded protein: CASSVRAGVGNEQFF.

There are a few counts of this clonotype. J is TRBJ2-1 and V is TRBV20-1, with D perhaps TRBD2 (6 bases). V gave up 6 bases and J gave up 3 bases, with 15 bases separating them. There are 14 residues in the CDR3. Germline CDR1 DFQATT, CDR2 SNEGSKA (reference sequence). CDR3 residues: CSAKREEDYNEQFF. For the CDR3, the DNA is TGCAGTGCCAAGAGGGAGGAGGACTACAATGAGCAGTTCTTC.

This clonotype is medium-sized in the sample. The CDR3 coding sequence is TGCAGTGCTAGGCGTCTGACAGGGTCGGGCAATCAGCCCCAGCATTTT. Translated: CSARRLTGSGNQPQHF. The chain combines TRBV20-1 with TRBJ1-5; 7 bases are a match to TRBD1. V lost 3 bases, J lost 2 bases, and 10 bases stayed unmatched. The germline V gene encodes CDR1 DFQATT and CDR2 SNEGSKA (reference sequence). The CDR3 is made up of 16 amino acids.